These 29 T cell receptor beta chains share one sample of origin, sequenced in a study of shared clonotypes between healthy human individuals. Sequenced by immunoSEQ multiplex PCR; TCRdb stores in-frame clones only, minus some. Here the sample spans around 1,100,000 clones, 70% to 80% being singletons. Sample: memory CD4+ T cells from PBMCs. Subset indicated: CD45RA-negative fraction. Receptors originate from a man between 18 and 29 years old in good health. Some clones in this sample may be carry-over from other donors' samples.

The V gene is TRBV11-3, the J gene TRBJ2-2; D uncertain. Germline lookup yields CDR1 SGHNT and CDR2 YENEEA. The CDR3 has 12 residues. Between the trimmed V and J ends, which lost 5 bases and 6 bases, there was a span of 7 bases. The chain's CDR3 is CASSPEAGELFF. As DNA, the CDR3 is TGTGCCAGCAGCCCTGAGGCCGGGGAGCTGTTTTTT. The whole variable domain, remainder taken from reference TRBV11-3 and TRBJ2-2, is EAGVVQSPRYKIIEKKQPVAFWCNPISGHNTLYWYLQNLGQGPELLIRYENEEAVDDSQLPKDRFSAERLKGVDSTLKIQPAELGDSAVYLCASSPEAGELFFGEGSRLTVL.

As regards this clone: Other DNA sequences in this specimen translate into the identical CDR3. The chain is built from TRBV28 and TRBJ1-2; D is ambiguous. The V end was cut by 2 bases, the J end by 6 bases, with 7 bases between. Germline V CDR1 and CDR2: MDHEN, SYDVKM. This CDR3 has 12 residues. Here the CDR3 DNA reads TGTGCCAGCAGTTTACGGACGCATGGCTACACCTTC. Amino acids: CASSLRTHGYTF.

The sample holds a few counts of this clone. The CDR3 nucleotides read TGCGCCAGCAGCCAAAGCTCGGCAGGATCATATGGCTACACCTTC. It yields the protein CASSQSSAGSYGYTF. This chain connects TRBV4-1 to TRBJ1-2; no clear D. Germline V gene sequence: CDR1 MGHRA, CDR2 YSYEKL. Trimming removed 2 bases from V and 5 bases from J, with 15 bases in between. This CDR3 is built from 15 residues.

The chain carries TRBV10-3 and TRBJ2-1; TRBD1 is a possible D gene (6 bases). This CDR3 spans 17 amino acids. V was clipped by 2 bases and J by 0 bases, with 14 bases between them. Germline CDR1 reads ENHRY; CDR2 reads SYGVKD. The CDR3 nucleotides read TGTGCCATCAGTGAGCCCAACAGGGTGAGCTCCTACAATGAGCAGTTCTTC. Its translation is CAISEPNRVSSYNEQFF.

The CDR3 DNA is TGTGCCAGCAGTGACCGGATATATGGCTACACCTTC. It specifies CASSDRIYGYTF. The chain couples TRBV6-1 to TRBJ1-2; D not certain. V lost 3 bases to trimming and J lost 5 bases, with 7 bases between them. The CDR3 contains 12 residues. Germline-derived CDR1 and CDR2 are MNHNS and SASEGT.

This rearrangement joins TRBV6-5 to TRBJ1-1; TRBD1 aligns across 9 bases. CDR3 length: 14 residues. V was clipped by 2 bases and J by 11 bases; unmatched bases: 9. Per germline, CDR1 MNHEY and CDR2 SVGAGI. The CDR3 reads CASSYGGTGRQAFF. CDR3 nucleotides: TGTGCCAGCAGTTACGGGGGGACAGGGAGACAGGCTTTCTTT.

The J gene is TRBJ1-2, the V gene TRBV28; D gene uncertain. The CDR3 is 15 residues long. Trimming shortened V by 4 bases and J by 5 bases, and 17 bases separated the two germline ends. CDR1 MDHEN and CDR2 SYDVKM come from the germline V gene. The CDR3 is CASSYRTASLYGYTF. The CDR3, as DNA: TGTGCCAGCAGTTACCGTACAGCGAGCTTATATGGCTACACCTTC.

This chain joins TRBV4-3 and TRBJ2-3; D may be TRBD1 (5 bases). V lost 2 bases and J lost 5, with 14 bases in between. This CDR3 spans 15 amino acids. Germline-derived CDR1 and CDR2 are LGHNA and YSLEER. In DNA form, the CDR3 reads TGCGCCAGCAGCCAACTGCAGGGTGGCGGAGATACGCAGTATTTT. Residues: CASSQLQGGGDTQYF.

With respect to this clone: Given a much more abundant clone one base away, this may be a read error. V and J are TRBV27 and TRBJ2-4; a weak D match, TRBD2 (5 bases). Germline lookup yields CDR1 MNHEY and CDR2 SMNVEV (reference sequence). V lost 5 bases to trimming and J lost 7 bases, with 15 bases between them. This CDR3 comprises 14 residues. The CDR3: CASSKDWVVNIQYF. As DNA, the CDR3 is TGTGCCAGCAGTAAGGACTGGGTCGTTAACATTCAGTACTTC.

The V call is TRBV29-1, the J call TRBJ2-1; possibly TRBD1 or TRBD2 for D (6 bases each). The germline V gene encodes CDR1 SQVTM and CDR2 ANQGSEA. The germline V and J ends were trimmed by 4 bases and 3 bases, with 13 bases remaining between them. The CDR3 has 14 amino acids. The CDR3: CSVVGGTNYNEQFF. The CDR3 DNA is TGCAGCGTTGTTGGGGGGACAAACTACAATGAGCAGTTCTTC.

CDR3 loop: CASSIPTSGRRETQYF. The CDR3 DNA reads as TGTGCCAGCAGCATACCGACTAGCGGGAGGCGAGAGACCCAGTACTTC. The chain links TRBV7-2 to TRBJ2-5, with 13 bases matching TRBD2. The V and J ends lost 5 bases and 4 bases, in that order; junction bases with no gene match: 7. The CDR3 totals 16 residues. Looked up from germline, CDR1 is SGHTA and CDR2 is FQGNSA. Full variable domain (remainder filled in from reference TRBV7-2 and TRBJ2-5): GAGVSQSPSNKVTEKGKDVELRCDPISGHTALYWYRQSLGQGLEFLIYFQGNSAPDKSGLPSDRFSAERTGGSVSTLTIQRTQQEDSAVYLCASSIPTSGRRETQYFGPGTRLLVL.

This chain uses TRBV7-3 with TRBJ1-2, with 8 bases that match TRBD1. V dropped 2 bases and J dropped 7; count of bases not matched to a gene: 6. This CDR3 spans 14 amino acids. CDR1 is SGHTA and CDR2 is FQGTGA in the germline V gene. CDR3 loop: CASSLAQGAGGYTF. The CDR3 coding sequence is TGTGCCAGCAGCTTAGCTCAGGGGGCCGGTGGCTACACCTTC.

For this clone: Germline and junction disagree at one end, which may indicate a read error. This chain joins TRBV11-2 and TRBJ2-1; 10 bases match TRBD2. The V gene's germline CDR1 is SGHAT and CDR2 FQNNGV. CDR3 length: 15 amino acids. Here the CDR3 reads CAGSFLAGADNEQFF. The CDR3 DNA sequence: TGTGCCGGCAGCTTTCTAGCGGGAGCCGACAATGAGCAGTTCTTC.

This chain uses TRBV5-1 with TRBJ2-1, with D possibly being TRBD1 (5 bases). Trimming stripped 0 bases from V and 6 bases from J, with 13 bases between. The CDR3 is made up of 15 amino acids. In germline, CDR1 is SGHRS, CDR2 YFSETQ. CDR3 sequence reads: CASSLALGALNEQFF. The CDR3 DNA follows: TGCGCCAGCAGCTTGGCCCTAGGGGCCCTCAATGAGCAGTTCTTC.

The chain carries TRBV7-8 and TRBJ2-5; no reliable D call. Germline V lookup: CDR1 SGHVS, CDR2 FQNEAQ. CDR3 length equals 12 residues. Trimming cost V 2 bases and J 4 bases, with 5 bases left between them. In nucleotides, the CDR3 is TGTGCCAGCAGCTTATCCCGAGAGACCCAGTACTTC. Protein product: CASSLSRETQYF.

Only a few counts were recorded for this clone. This chain links TRBV11-2 with TRBJ2-7; D gene unclear. Looked up from germline, CDR1 is SGHAT and CDR2 is FQNNGV. V was cut by 5 bases and J by 7 bases, with 9 bases left in between. The CDR3 spans 11 residues. CDR3 in amino acids: CASSMHEEQYF. CDR3 DNA: TGTGCCAGCAGCATGCATGAAGAGCAGTACTTC.

The chain links TRBV5-6 to TRBJ2-5; D unresolved. CDR1 is SGHDT and CDR2 is YYEEEE in the germline V gene. Trimming removed 5 bases from V and 9 bases from J, with 17 bases in between. The CDR3 contains 13 residues. As DNA, the CDR3 is TGTGCCAGCAGGGGAACAACTGGGGTGGCCCAGTACTTC. This gives the protein CASRGTTGVAQYF.

This chain uses TRBV14 with TRBJ1-6; maybe TRBD1 (5 bases). The CDR3 contains 12 residues. V was clipped by 3 bases and J by 14 bases, with 11 bases between them. CDR1 is SGHDN, CDR2 FVKESK, per germline. CDR3 sequence: CASSHTGGALHF. In nucleotides, the CDR3 is TGTGCCAGCAGCCATACAGGCGGGGCCCTCCACTTT.

There are a few counts of this clone. This chain's CDR3 is CASSYPGRNEKLFF. The CDR3 DNA sequence: TGTGCCAGCAGCTATCCGGGCCGTAATGAAAAACTGTTTTTT. This chain connects TRBV5-4 to TRBJ1-4; D gene ambiguous. This CDR3 has 14 amino acids. Per the germline V gene, CDR1 is SGHNT and CDR2 is YYREEE (reference sequence). V lost 3 bases and J lost 4, with 10 bases in between.

In DNA, the CDR3 is TGTGCCAGCAGCCCCTGGGGCAGGGGGCGGAACAATGAGCAGTTCTTC. Encoded protein: CASSPWGRGRNNEQFF. This sequence joins TRBV7-8 and TRBJ2-1; 8 bases line up with TRBD1. Per the germline V gene, CDR1 is SGHVS and CDR2 is FQNEAQ. The CDR3 sequence is 16 residues long. The V gene end was trimmed by 5 bases and the J gene end by 5 bases; junction bases not matched to a gene: 11.

The chain is built from TRBV2 and TRBJ2-3, with 9 bases aligning to TRBD2. Germline trimming cut 8 bases from V and 2 bases from J; bases unmatched to any gene: 5. The germline V gene has CDR1 SNHLY and CDR2 FYNNEI. The CDR3 covers 14 residues. The CDR3 spells CASCPSGITDTQYF. DNA for the CDR3: TGTGCCAGCTGTCCTAGCGGGATCACAGATACGCAGTATTTT.

The chain carries TRBV10-3 and TRBJ1-1; D might be TRBD1 (6 bases). V lost 4 bases, J lost 1 base, and 13 bases lay in between. The CDR3 totals 15 residues. Germline V gene sequence: CDR1 ENHRY, CDR2 SYGVKD. The CDR3 DNA is TGTGCCATCAGTGGGGGACGGGGGCAGAACACTGAAGCTTTCTTT. It encodes CAISGGRGQNTEAFF.

The gene calls are TRBV19 and TRBJ1-1; the D gene is possibly TRBD1 (5 bases). Per the germline V gene, CDR1 is LNHDA and CDR2 is SQIVND (reference sequence). V was shortened by 6 bases and J by 3 bases, with 17 bases between the two germline ends. This CDR3 is built from 15 residues. This chain's CDR3 is CASSPMGRGDTEAFF. Here the CDR3 DNA reads TGTGCCAGTAGCCCGATGGGCCGGGGGGACACTGAAGCTTTCTTT.

A few counts support this clone. V usage is TRBV11-2 and J usage is TRBJ2-4, with D maybe TRBD1 (5 bases). Germline V gene lookup returns CDR1 SGHAT and CDR2 FQNNGV. V lost 5 bases and J 3 bases, leaving 20 bases between the germline ends. CDR3 length equals 17 residues. CDR3 coding DNA: TGTGCCAGCAGCCCGCCCTGGTTTCCAGGGCGCAAAAACATTCAGTACTTC. Protein sequence: CASSPPWFPGRKNIQYF.

This chain links TRBV27 with TRBJ2-3; 7 bases map to TRBD1. CDR1 is MNHEY, CDR2 SMNVEV, per germline (reference sequence). CDR3 length equals 16 residues. V was clipped by 6 bases and J by 0 bases; unmatched bases: 9. The CDR3 here is CASSRPGTVSTDTQYF. Written as DNA, the CDR3 is TGTGCCAGCAGCCGGCCCGGGACAGTAAGCACAGATACGCAGTATTTT.

This clone was counted at least ten times. CDR3 loop: CASSKAIGNNEQFF. In DNA form, the CDR3 reads TGCGCCAGCAGTAAGGCGATAGGGAACAATGAGCAGTTCTTC. V is TRBV5-1 and J is TRBJ2-1; D is uncertain. V lost 5 bases to trimming and J lost 5 bases, with 14 bases between them. CDR3 size: 14 residues. CDR1 SGHRS and CDR2 YFSETQ come from the germline V gene.

J is TRBJ1-2 and V is TRBV4-3, with TRBD1 as a possible D gene (6 bases). The V end lost 2 bases, the J end lost 0 bases, and 16 bases lay between the germline ends. The CDR3 has 17 residues. Germline CDR1 reads LGHNA; CDR2 reads YSLEER. CDR3: CASSQLAWTAANYGYTF. CDR3 sequence (DNA): TGCGCCAGCAGCCAATTAGCCTGGACAGCTGCTAACTATGGCTACACCTTC.

V usage is TRBV28 and J usage is TRBJ2-1; TRBD2 might be the D (5 bases). CDR1 is MDHEN, CDR2 SYDVKM, per germline. V shed 7 bases and J shed 1 base, with 14 bases lying between them. This CDR3 is built from 15 residues. The CDR3 protein is CASTPRALSYNEQFF. For the CDR3, the DNA is TGTGCCAGCACCCCGCGGGCACTTTCCTACAATGAGCAGTTCTTC.

The chain uses TRBV19 and TRBJ2-7; D may be TRBD1 or TRBD2 (5 bases each). V was cut by 0 bases and J by 6 bases, with 12 bases left in between. This CDR3 has 14 amino acids. Germline lookup yields CDR1 LNHDA and CDR2 SQIVND (reference sequence). CDR3: CASSIDQRGAEQYF. The CDR3 bases are TGTGCCAGTAGTATAGATCAGAGGGGTGCCGAGCAGTACTTC. Together with reference TRBV19 and TRBJ2-7, the CDR3 gives the full variable domain: DGGITQSPKYLFRKEGQNVTLSCEQNLNHDAMYWYRQDPGQGLRLIYYSQIVNDFQKGDIAEGYSVSREKKESFPLTVTSAQKNPTAFYLCASSIDQRGAEQYFGPGTRLTVT.